Sequencing of this TCR beta chain was carried out in a study of early T cells in non-severe SARS-CoV-2 infection. Across the study: Unsorted whole blood bulk RNA was sequenced, with unpaired chains.

Trimming stripped 5 bases from V and 2 bases from J, with 17 bases between. There are 16 residues in the CDR3. Germline lookup yields CDR1 SEHNR and CDR2 FQNEAQ (reference sequence). With regard to this clonotype: Its antigen remains unidentified.

Study results and caveats: The matching step, a VDJdb search, favored anti-spike CD8 responses and missed private and CD4 specificities.

Unique molecular identifiers were added to individual cDNA molecules. TCRdb reprocessed the 5' RACE reads via MiXCR and lists one record per CDR3 protein. The sample carries 100,000 to 140,000 distinct CDR3 sequences, around 10% recorded once. The source is an adult who was a healthcare worker with PCR-confirmed SARS-CoV-2 infection or an uninfected control (not recorded which). The chain has TRBV7-9 and TRBJ2-3; D not certain. The sequencing input was whole blood. The CDR3 is CASSGPVGRYTDTQYF. CDR3 DNA sequence: TGTGCCAGCAGCGGGCCCGTTGGGCGGTACACAGATACGCAGTATTTT.